A selection of T cell receptor beta chains follows, all from one sample in a study of blood T cell repertoires in COVID-19. Sequenced by immunoSEQ multiplex PCR; TCRdb stores in-frame clones only, minus some. The profile shows approximately 150,000 clones, about four fifths of them singletons. Sequencing was performed on peripheral blood. The source is a man aged 65 to 85 who had recovered from COVID-19. CDR3s include the opening cysteine and the closing phenylalanine or tryptophan. The D gene is left open where the match is weak. Some rows have no size entry. The others give once, few or many, or a class for an expanded clone.

v_gene	j_gene	d_gene	abundance	CDR3aa	CDR3nt
TRBV3-1/TRBV3-2	TRBJ2-3	-	-	CASSPSYSTDTQYF	TGTGCCAGCAGCCCCTCCTATAGCACAGATACGCAGTATTTT
TRBV30	TRBJ2-1	-	-	CAWSYGGAGNEQFF	TGTGCCTGGAGTTACGGGGGAGCGGGCAATGAGCAGTTCTTC
TRBV7-9	TRBJ1-6	-	-	CASSLGYGSPLHF	TGTGCCAGCAGCTTAGGATACGGTTCACCCCTCCACTTT
TRBV2	TRBJ1-1	TRBD1	-	CASTRDAQGAPEAFF	TGTGCCAGCACCCGAGACGCTCAGGGGGCGCCTGAAGCTTTCTTT
TRBV19	TRBJ2-7	TRBD1	-	CASSPDRDVEQYF	TGTGCCAGTAGTCCGGACAGGGATGTCGAGCAGTACTTC
TRBV2	TRBJ2-7	-	-	CASSVGTGGGFTLTYEQYF	TGTGCCAGCAGTGTCGGCACAGGGGGAGGGTTTACCCTAACCTACGAGCAGTACTTC
TRBV7-2	TRBJ2-7	TRBD2	once	CASSLGLAGVLYEQYF	TGTGCCAGCAGCTTAGGGTTAGCGGGAGTATTGTACGAGCAGTACTTC
TRBV7-9	TRBJ2-3	TRBD1	once	CATGTGSGSVYRTDTQYF	TGTGCCACAGGGACAGGGTCTGGTTCGGTTTATCGCACAGATACGCAGTATTTT
TRBV4-2	TRBJ2-7	TRBD2	-	CASGAGGPYEQYF	TGTGCCAGCGGGGCGGGAGGGCCATACGAGCAGTACTTC
TRBV5-1	TRBJ1-5	-	few	CASSLDRNQPQHF	TGCGCCAGCAGCTTGGATCGGAATCAGCCCCAGCATTTT
TRBV9	TRBJ2-7	TRBD1	-	CASSVLQGLIYEQYF	TGTGCCAGCAGCGTATTACAGGGGTTAATCTACGAGCAGTACTTC
TRBV7-9	TRBJ2-5	TRBD2	-	CASRSSGSKETQYF	TGTGCCAGCAGATCTAGCGGGAGCAAAGAGACCCAGTACTTC
TRBV2	TRBJ2-5	-	-	CASSVGVGAETQYF	TGTGCCAGCAGTGTCGGGGTGGGGGCAGAGACCCAGTACTTC
TRBV11-2	TRBJ2-1	-	-	CASSLGTPYEQFF	TGTGCCAGCAGCCTTGGGACACCATATGAGCAGTTCTTC
TRBV7-9	TRBJ1-1	-	-	CASSWGLDEAFF	TGTGCCAGCAGCTGGGGGCTGGATGAAGCTTTCTTT
TRBV19	TRBJ2-7	TRBD2	-	CASSIGAGGSYEQYF	TGTGCCAGTAGTATCGGGGCGGGAGGGTCGTACGAGCAGTACTTC
TRBV14	TRBJ2-6	-	-	CASSPQGFSGANVLTF	TGTGCCAGCAGCCCCCAGGGGTTTTCTGGGGCCAACGTCCTGACTTTC
TRBV7-9	TRBJ2-7	-	-	CASSATGQIYEQYF	TGTGCCAGCAGCGCTACAGGGCAGATCTACGAGCAGTACTTC
TRBV5-1	TRBJ2-2	TRBD2	-	CASSSSGTRNTGELFF	TGCGCCAGCAGCTCCTCCGGGACTAGGAACACCGGGGAGCTGTTTTTT
TRBV5-1	TRBJ2-2	-	-	CASSNREVTGELFF	TGCGCCAGCAGCAACAGGGAAGTCACCGGGGAGCTGTTTTTT
TRBV29-1	TRBJ2-1	-	-	CSVEDRWSEQFF	TGCAGCGTTGAAGATCGGTGGTCTGAGCAGTTCTTC
TRBV9	TRBJ2-3	TRBD2	-	CASRLESSGGSTDTQYF	TGTGCCAGCAGACTAGAGAGTAGCGGGGGGAGCACAGATACGCAGTATTTT
TRBV14	TRBJ2-7	-	-	CASSRVGSWYEQYF	TGTGCCAGCAGCCGTGTGGGGAGTTGGTACGAGCAGTACTTC
TRBV7-9	TRBJ2-6	-	few	CASRQLQPGANVLTF	TGTGCCAGCAGACAGCTTCAACCTGGGGCCAACGTCCTGACTTTC
TRBV28	TRBJ2-7	-	-	CASSLSPIQPRTTEQYF	TGTGCCAGCAGTTTATCTCCGATTCAGCCCCGGACAACGGAGCAGTACTTC
TRBV2	TRBJ1-5	-	-	CASSWAYRQPQHF	TGTGCCAGCAGTTGGGCTTACCGTCAGCCCCAGCATTTT
TRBV4-1	TRBJ2-5	-	once	CASSQETGRETQYF	TGCGCCAGCAGCCAAGAAACGGGAAGGGAGACCCAGTACTTC
TRBV5-1	TRBJ2-7	TRBD2	-	CASSPTSGSHEQYF	TGCGCCAGCAGCCCGACTAGCGGGAGCCACGAGCAGTACTTC
TRBV20-1	TRBJ2-1	-	-	CSGSKAREQFF	TGCAGTGGGTCCAAAGCTCGTGAGCAGTTCTTC
TRBV7-9	TRBJ1-3	TRBD1	-	CASTPRDSSSGNTIYF	TGTGCCAGCACCCCCCGGGACAGTAGCTCTGGAAACACCATATATTTT
TRBV19	TRBJ1-3	-	few	CASRTSAAFGNTIYF	TGTGCCAGTAGAACGTCGGCGGCCTTCGGAAACACCATATATTTT
TRBV24-1	TRBJ1-1	-	few	CATRGALGTEAFF	TGTGCCACCAGAGGGGCGCTTGGGACTGAAGCTTTCTTT
TRBV6-5	TRBJ2-1	TRBD2	-	CASRPPRSGSLEQFF	TGTGCCAGCAGACCACCGCGGAGCGGGAGTCTTGAGCAGTTCTTC
TRBV28	TRBJ2-5	-	-	CASSLPPGGGGRETQYF	TGTGCCAGCAGTTTACCACCGGGGGGCGGGGGTAGAGAGACCCAGTACTTC
TRBV5-6	TRBJ2-3	TRBD2	-	CASSLMFGGRAPGTDTQYF	TGTGCCAGCAGCTTGATGTTTGGCGGGAGGGCCCCGGGCACAGATACGCAGTATTTT
TRBV5-1	TRBJ1-6	-	-	CASSLGQETYNSPLHF	TGCGCCAGCAGCTTGGGACAGGAGACTTATAATTCACCCCTCCACTTT
TRBV27	TRBJ2-5	TRBD2	once	CASSLIDSGGPRETQYF	TGTGCCAGCAGTTTAATCGATTCGGGAGGGCCGCGAGAGACCCAGTACTTC
TRBV22-1	TRBJ2-3	-	few	CPGSLNSDTQYF	TGTCCTGGGAGCCTGAACAGTGATACGCAGTATTTT
TRBV5-6	TRBJ2-3	TRBD2	-	CASRGRELTDTQYF	TGTGCCAGCAGAGGGCGGGAGTTAACAGATACGCAGTATTTT
TRBV5-1	TRBJ1-4	-	-	CASSWAGSSEKLFF	TGCGCCAGCAGTTGGGCGGGGAGTAGTGAAAAACTGTTTTTT
TRBV5-6	TRBJ2-3	-	-	CASSLVAAVTSTDTQYF	TGTGCCAGCAGCTTGGTTGCCGCGGTCACTAGCACAGATACGCAGTATTTT
TRBV7-8	TRBJ2-1	-	-	CASSLGGTFNEQFF	TGTGCCAGCAGCTTAGGAGGGACTTTCAATGAGCAGTTCTTC
TRBV6-5	TRBJ2-7	-	-	CASSPPGLDSYEQYF	TGTGCCAGCAGCCCGCCGGGACTGGACTCCTACGAGCAGTACTTC
TRBV5-1	TRBJ2-2	-	-	CASSLTGTNTGELFF	TGCGCCAGCAGCCTCACGGGGACGAACACCGGGGAGCTGTTTTTT
TRBV19	TRBJ2-2	TRBD2	-	CASSISRLAVLGELFF	TGTGCCAGTAGTATTTCGAGACTAGCGGTATTAGGGGAGCTGTTTTTT
TRBV4-2	TRBJ1-1	TRBD1	-	CASSLQGGHTEAFF	TGTGCCAGCAGCCTCCAGGGGGGTCACACTGAAGCTTTCTTT
TRBV5-5	TRBJ2-7	-	-	CASSLALGAVIEQYF	TGTGCCAGCAGCTTGGCCCTGGGGGCAGTGATCGAGCAGTACTTC
TRBV9	TRBJ2-7	TRBD2	-	CASSAQLAGGPGEQYF	TGTGCCAGCAGCGCCCAACTAGCGGGAGGGCCAGGGGAGCAGTACTTC
TRBV20-1	TRBJ2-7	-	-	CSAHRAHEQYF	TGCAGTGCTCACCGAGCCCACGAGCAGTACTTC
TRBV6-2/TRBV6-3	TRBJ2-5	TRBD1	-	CASSYLRGTGANQETQYF	TGTGCCAGCAGTTACTTAAGGGGGACAGGGGCGAACCAAGAGACCCAGTACTTC